The clone carrying this T cell receptor (beta chain) was detected a few times. Unique molecular identifiers were carried by the TCR beta cDNA libraries. Each CDR3 protein gets one entry after TCRdb re-called the PCR reads with MiXCR. The sample includes about 820,000 distinct CDR3 sequences, under 70% of them seen just once. This entry comes from a study of post-analysis software for immune sequencing data. Sequencing used blood. This clonotype was obtained from a girl between 5 and 17 years old with multiple sclerosis.

The CDR3 DNA is TGCGCCAGCAGCTTGGCGTTTAGCGGGATCTACGAGCAGTACTTC. It codes for CASSLAFSGIYEQYF. The chain has TRBV5-1 and TRBJ2-7, with 8 nucleotides matching TRBD2. Per germline, CDR1 SGHRS and CDR2 YFSETQ. This CDR3 comprises 15 residues. V shed 0 bases and J 3 bases; nucleotides not matched to a gene: 5.